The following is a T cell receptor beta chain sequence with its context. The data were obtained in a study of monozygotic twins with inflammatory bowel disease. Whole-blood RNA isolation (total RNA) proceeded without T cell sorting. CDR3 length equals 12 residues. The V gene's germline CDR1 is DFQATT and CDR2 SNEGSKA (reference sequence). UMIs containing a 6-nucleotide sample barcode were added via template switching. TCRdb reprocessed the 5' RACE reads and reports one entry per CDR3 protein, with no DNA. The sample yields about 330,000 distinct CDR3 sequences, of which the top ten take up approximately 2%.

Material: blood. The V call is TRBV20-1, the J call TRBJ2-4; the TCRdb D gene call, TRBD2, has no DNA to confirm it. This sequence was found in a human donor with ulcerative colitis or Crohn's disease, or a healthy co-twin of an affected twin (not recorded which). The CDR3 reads CSERGSKNMQYF.